The present entry profiles one TCR beta chain with its context. A J-beta primer mix and a sample-barcoded 5' primer were used in a second PCR of roughly 7 to 12 cycles. TCRdb reprocessed the 5' RACE reads via MiXCR and lists one record per CDR3 protein. The sample lists around 1.5 million distinct CDR3 sequences; around 55% were seen once. This sample was included in a study of blood T cells in healthy people across ages. Sample: blood. This receptor was obtained from a man between 18 and 29 years old in good health.

The CDR3 DNA reads TGCGCCAGCAGCCAATCAGGGTTGGGTGAAGCTTTCTTT. Amino acids: CASSQSGLGEAFF. The V gene is TRBV4-1, the J gene TRBJ1-1; D might be TRBD1 (5 bases). The CDR3 loop spans 13 amino acids. Trimming left V 2 bases short and J 7 bases short, with 11 bases between. The germline V gene has CDR1 MGHRA and CDR2 YSYEKL.